This is a list of T cell receptor beta chains from one sample in a study of shared T cell receptors in the human thymus. This table comes from immunoSEQ multiplex PCR, and its TCRdb copy is limited to in-frame clones, with some not included. The sample holds hundreds of thousands of clones, 80% to 90% seen once. A further study also used this sample, focusing on human thymus T cells.

Source material: thymocytes. These receptor sequences come from a boy younger than two with a congenital heart defect. Each CDR3 is given with its conserved first and last residue. A D gene is named only where the DNA matches it firmly. Some rows mark clone size as missing; the rest say once, few, many or name a class of expanded clone.

clone size	J gene	D gene	V gene	CDR3 protein	CDR3 DNA
NA	TRBJ2-7	TRBD1	TRBV10-3	CAISFEGQATYEQYF	TGTGCCATCAGTTTTGAGGGACAGGCGACCTACGAGCAGTACTTC
NA	TRBJ2-7	TRBD1	TRBV25-1	CATMNQDRTEQYF	TGTGCCACCATGAACCAGGACAGGACCGAGCAGTACTTC
NA	TRBJ2-7	TRBD2	TRBV27	CASSPGLAGAYEQYF	TGTGCCAGCAGTCCCGGACTAGCGGGAGCCTACGAGCAGTACTTC
NA	TRBJ2-1	TRBD2	TRBV19	CASRAGTSDEQFF	TGTGCCAGCCGGGCCGGGACTAGCGATGAGCAGTTCTTC
NA	TRBJ2-2	TRBD1	TRBV7-9	CASSLPTGTGELFF	TGTGCCAGCAGCCTTCCGACAGGGACCGGGGAGCTGTTTTTT
NA	TRBJ1-4	TRBD1	TRBV29-1	CSAGDRATNEKLFF	TGCAGCGCGGGGGACAGGGCAACTAATGAAAAACTGTTTTTT
once	TRBJ2-3	NA	TRBV6-1	CASSERGLAPSTDTQYF	TGTGCCAGCAGTGAAAGAGGGCTAGCGCCTAGCACAGATACGCAGTATTTT
NA	TRBJ2-1	TRBD2	TRBV15	CATSRIPSGPINEQFF	TGTGCCACCAGCAGGATCCCTAGCGGGCCAATCAATGAGCAGTTCTTC
NA	TRBJ1-4	TRBD1	TRBV18	CASSPTNRGRREKLFF	TGTGCCAGCTCACCAACAAACAGGGGGAGGCGGGAAAAACTGTTTTTT
NA	TRBJ2-1	NA	TRBV11-2	CASSLGRQTYNEQFF	TGTGCCAGCAGCTTAGGACGACAGACCTACAATGAGCAGTTCTTC
NA	TRBJ2-7	TRBD1	TRBV27	CASSSLDRVFYEQYF	TGTGCCAGCAGTTCCTTGGACAGGGTGTTCTACGAGCAGTACTTC
NA	TRBJ2-3	NA	TRBV4-3	CASSQEMLGQSTDTQYF	TGCGCCAGCAGCCAAGAAATGCTGGGACAAAGCACAGATACGCAGTATTTT
NA	TRBJ2-1	NA	TRBV7-2	CASSPGGGSSYNEQFF	TGTGCCAGCAGCCCAGGGGGCGGGAGCTCCTACAATGAGCAGTTCTTC
NA	TRBJ1-4	NA	TRBV25-1	CASSVGEEEKLFF	TGTGCCAGCAGTGTCGGGGAGGAGGAAAAACTGTTTTTT
NA	TRBJ2-3	TRBD2	TRBV27	CASSLPSGGPDTQYF	TGTGCCAGCAGTTTGCCTAGCGGGGGCCCAGATACGCAGTATTTT
NA	TRBJ1-1	NA	TRBV27	CASSLGAGANTEAFF	TGTGCCAGCAGTTTAGGGGCGGGAGCGAACACTGAAGCTTTCTTT
few	TRBJ2-6	TRBD2	TRBV28	CASSDLGTSGGSGVSGANVLTF	TGTGCCAGCAGTGACCTTGGGACTAGCGGGGGGTCGGGGGTTTCCGGGGCCAACGTCCTGACTTTC
once	TRBJ2-5	TRBD1	TRBV7-9	CASSMTGGGETQYF	TGTGCCAGCAGCATGACAGGGGGCGGAGAGACCCAGTACTTC
few	TRBJ2-5	TRBD2	TRBV29-1	CSVEIAGAYQETQYF	TGCAGCGTTGAGATAGCGGGGGCGTACCAAGAGACCCAGTACTTC
NA	TRBJ2-3	NA	TRBV5-4	CASSFGLSGTDTQYF	TGTGCCAGCAGCTTCGGCCTATCAGGAACAGATACGCAGTATTTT